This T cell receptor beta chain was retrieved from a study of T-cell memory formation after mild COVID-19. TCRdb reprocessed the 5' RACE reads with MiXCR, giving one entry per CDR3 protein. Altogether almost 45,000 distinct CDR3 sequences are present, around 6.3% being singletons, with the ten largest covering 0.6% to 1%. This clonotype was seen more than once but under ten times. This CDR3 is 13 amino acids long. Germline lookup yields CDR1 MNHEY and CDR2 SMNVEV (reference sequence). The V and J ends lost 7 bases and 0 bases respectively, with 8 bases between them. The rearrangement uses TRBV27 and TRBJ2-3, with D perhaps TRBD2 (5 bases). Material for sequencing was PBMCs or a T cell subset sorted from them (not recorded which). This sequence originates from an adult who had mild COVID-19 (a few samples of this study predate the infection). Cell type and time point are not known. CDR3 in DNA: TGTGCCAGCACTAGCACCAGCACAGATACGCAGTATTTT. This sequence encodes CASTSTSTDTQYF.